This TCR beta chain was sequenced during a study of blood T cell repertoires in COVID-19. Study in general: The United States, Italy and Spain provided the acute and convalescent COVID-19 samples. Sample material is recorded as cDNA or gDNA derived from T cells, B-cell-depleted T cells, or PBMCs.

This clone has only a few counts. In the authors' methods: The authors estimated nucleated cell counts from reference gene primer amplification. Libraries were prepared by immunoSEQ multiplex PCR; TCRdb keeps only in-frame clonotypes and omits some of them. The V and J calls and clone size were taken over from that table, and D and trimming were inferred from the DNA. This table holds over 35,000 clones, over 60% found once. Germline assignment: CDR1 KGHSH and CDR2 LQKENI. The CDR3 runs 15 residues. The V gene lost 3 bases and the J gene lost 1 base, with 12 bases spanning the gap. The chain joins TRBV18 to TRBJ1-1; D is undetermined. Sequencing input: peripheral blood. The source of this sequence is a man between 60 and 75 years old with active COVID-19. For the CDR3, the DNA is TGTGCCAGCTCACCCGGGCGGGAGGGGAACACTGAAGCTTTCTTT. This sequence encodes CASSPGREGNTEAFF. Variable domain in full (rest from reference TRBV18 and TRBJ1-1): NAGVMQNPRHLVRRRGQEARLRCSPMKGHSHVYWYRQLPEEGLKFMVYLQKENIIDESGMPKERFSAEFPKEGPSILRIQQVVRGDSAAYFCASSPGREGNTEAFFGQGTRLTVV.